The 2 T cell receptor beta chains below all came from one sample that was sequenced in a study of regulatory T cells in long-lasting Graves disease. Time point defined: newly diagnosed GD, antithyroid drugs for less than 3 months. RNA isolated from PBMCs was used to make the TCR library. HTBI primers from iRepertoire and Arm-PCR of CDR3 regions yielded the TCR beta libraries. TCRdb redid the calling of the multiplex PCR reads with MiXCR, one entry per CDR3 protein. This table has around 400,000 distinct CDR3 sequences, 15% appearing once. Sequenced here: peripheral blood mononuclear cells (PBMCs), sampled at new diagnosis, from a patient treated with antithyroid drugs. All receptors come from a female donor with Graves disease.

The chain uses TRBV5-4 and TRBJ2-3, with 11 bases that match TRBD2. Germline CDR1 SGHNT, CDR2 YYREEE (reference sequence). The CDR3 is 16 residues long. The trim removed 3 bases at V and 6 bases at J, leaving 9 bases unmatched. This chain's CDR3 is CASSSGTSGGGDTQYF. DNA of the CDR3: TGTGCCAGCAGCTCCGGGACTAGCGGTGGCGGGGATACGCAGTATTTT.

Worth noting for this clonotype: It may be a read error: a sequence one base away is much more abundant. The rearrangement uses TRBV29-1 and TRBJ1-1, with D maybe TRBD1 (6 bases). The length of the CDR3 is 13 residues. The V gene's germline CDR1 is SQVTM and CDR2 ANQGSEA. The DNA for the CDR3 is TGCGGCGTTGGTACGGGGGCTCGCACTGAAGCTTTCTTT. Amino acids: CGVGTGARTEAFF.